This is a list of T cell receptor beta chains from one sample in a study of cytomegalovirus exposure and HLA in healthy donors. Assay: immunoSEQ multiplex PCR; the TCRdb copy retains only in-frame clones and omits some. The sample holds some 140,000 clones; approximately 80% are singletons and the top ten take roughly 2.3%. Sample: PBMCs. The receptors shown here come from a man aged 25 to 45 in good health and CMV-seronegative. CDR3s include the opening cysteine and the closing phenylalanine or tryptophan. D genes are given only for firm matches. The size of a clone is reported for some rows only, either as once, few or many, or as a class for expanded clones.

once	TRBD1	TRBV7-2	14	TRBJ1-2	CASSPSDRGHGYTF	TGTGCCAGCAGCCCATCGGACAGGGGCCATGGCTACACCTTC
.	TRBD1	TRBV5-6	15	TRBJ2-7	CASSLGTGGGNEQYF	TGTGCCAGCAGCTTGGGGACAGGAGGAGGCAACGAGCAGTACTTC
few	.	TRBV7-6	12	TRBJ2-1	CASSFEGGEQFF	TGTGCCAGCAGCTTCGAGGGAGGAGAGCAGTTCTTC
.	.	TRBV6-1	13	TRBJ1-1	CASSRAENTEAFF	TGTGCCAGCAGCAGGGCCGAGAACACTGAAGCTTTCTTT
.	.	TRBV5-1	15	TRBJ2-3	CASSFGRGGTDTQYF	TGCGCCAGCAGCTTTGGCAGGGGGGGCACAGATACGCAGTATTTT
.	TRBD1	TRBV30	15	TRBJ2-2	CAWSVRDRATGELFF	TGTGCCTGGAGTGTCCGGGACAGGGCCACCGGGGAGCTGTTTTTT
.	TRBD2	TRBV11-2	17	TRBJ2-7	CASSIPMGGSGRYEQYF	TGTGCCAGCAGCATCCCCATGGGTGGGAGCGGGAGGTACGAGCAGTACTTC
.	TRBD1	TRBV28	16	TRBJ2-3	CASSLSPGGLTDTQYF	TGTGCCAGCAGTTTAAGCCCAGGGGGTCTCACAGATACGCAGTATTTT
.	.	TRBV6-5	15	TRBJ1-4	CASSYSGTKEEKLFF	TGTGCCAGCAGTTACTCCGGGACAAAGGAAGAAAAACTGTTTTTT
.	TRBD1	TRBV27	15	TRBJ1-5	CASRPNRGRNQPQHF	TGTGCCAGCAGACCTAACAGGGGCCGAAATCAGCCCCAGCATTTT
.	.	TRBV19	16	TRBJ2-6	CASSIWGGSGANVLTF	TGTGCCAGTAGTATCTGGGGAGGTTCGGGGGCCAACGTCCTGACTTTC
.	TRBD2	TRBV19	15	TRBJ2-3	CASSIREGSTDTQYF	TGTGCCAGTAGTATCCGGGAGGGTTCTACAGATACGCAGTATTTT
.	TRBD2	TRBV28	15	TRBJ2-7	CASRFPSGRKYEQYF	TGTGCCAGCAGGTTCCCCAGCGGGAGGAAGTACGAGCAGTACTTC
.	TRBD1	TRBV29-1	12	TRBJ1-2	CSVPGTGYDYTF	TGCAGCGTCCCCGGGACAGGGTATGACTACACCTTC
once	TRBD1	TRBV6-1	16	TRBJ1-2	CASSEAQGTGVGGYTF	TGTGCCAGCAGTGAAGCGCAGGGGACAGGGGTTGGAGGCTACACCTTC
.	.	TRBV27	15	TRBJ2-1	CASSSPPGTYNEQFF	TGTGCCAGCAGTTCCCCCCCAGGTACCTACAATGAGCAGTTCTTC
.	.	TRBV19	16	TRBJ2-7	CASSPLGGQNSYEQYF	TGTGCCAGTAGCCCGTTGGGGGGACAGAATTCCTACGAGCAGTACTTC
.	TRBD2	TRBV11-3	15	TRBJ2-1	CASSLEGLVNNEQFF	TGTGCCAGCAGCTTAGAAGGACTAGTCAACAATGAGCAGTTCTTC
once	.	TRBV6-1	13	TRBJ1-1	CASSERENTEAFF	TGTGCCAGCAGTGAACGGGAGAACACTGAAGCTTTCTTT
.	.	TRBV29-1	12	TRBJ2-7	CSGQGDSYEQYF	TGCAGCGGGCAGGGCGATTCCTACGAGCAGTACTTC
.	TRBD1	TRBV6-5	13	TRBJ1-6	CASSQGASSPLHF	TGTGCCAGCAGTCAGGGGGCCAGTTCACCCCTCCACTTT
once	.	TRBV29-1	16	TRBJ1-2	CSVEGPKGGPNYGYTF	TGCAGCGTTGAAGGACCGAAGGGGGGGCCGAACTATGGCTACACCTTC
.	.	TRBV9	15	TRBJ1-1	CASSVVGGENTEAFF	TGTGCCAGCAGCGTAGTGGGGGGGGAGAACACTGAAGCTTTCTTT
.	TRBD1	TRBV11-2	14	TRBJ1-2	CASSPVTGGYGYTF	TGTGCCAGCAGCCCCGTGACAGGGGGCTATGGCTACACCTTC
.	TRBD2	TRBV28	15	TRBJ2-7	CASSLWGAGGREQYF	TGTGCCAGCAGTTTATGGGGAGCGGGAGGACGCGAGCAGTACTTC
.	.	TRBV7-9	14	TRBJ2-5	CASSFSEGWETQYF	TGTGCCAGCAGCTTCTCAGAGGGCTGGGAGACCCAGTACTTC
.	TRBD1	TRBV19	13	TRBJ1-2	CASTRGLSYGYTF	TGTGCCAGTACCAGGGGGCTTAGCTATGGCTACACCTTC
.	TRBD2	TRBV19	15	TRBJ2-3	CASRKGLAGGYAQYF	TGTGCCAGTAGAAAGGGACTAGCGGGGGGATATGCGCAGTATTTT
.	TRBD1	TRBV5-8	15	TRBJ2-5	CASSVGQGARETQYF	TGTGCCAGCAGCGTGGGTCAGGGGGCTAGGGAGACCCAGTACTTC
.	.	TRBV5-6	14	TRBJ2-1	CASSWPSVDNEQFF	TGTGCCAGCAGCTGGCCTAGCGTCGACAATGAGCAGTTCTTC
.	TRBD1	TRBV28	15	TRBJ1-2	CASISTGGANYGYTF	TGTGCCAGCATCAGTACAGGGGGCGCGAACTATGGCTACACCTTC
.	.	TRBV19	13	TRBJ2-7	CASQRDNSYEQYF	TGTGCCAGTCAAAGGGACAACTCCTACGAGCAGTACTTC
once	.	TRBV7-9	14	TRBJ2-2	CASSFSGPTGELFF	TGTGCCAGCAGCTTCAGCGGTCCCACCGGGGAGCTGTTTTTT
.	TRBD1	TRBV4-2	16	TRBJ2-7	CASSQGPGGAFYEQYF	TGTGCCAGCAGCCAGGGACCAGGGGGCGCTTTCTACGAGCAGTACTTC
few	TRBD1	TRBV6-5	15	TRBJ2-7	CASSYFRTGAPRLYF	TGTGCCAGCAGTTACTTCCGGACAGGGGCCCCGAGGTTGTACTTC
.	TRBD2	TRBV19	17	TRBJ2-6	CASNRGSSRSGANVLTF	TGTGCCAGTAACCGCGGGAGCTCGCGCTCTGGGGCCAACGTCCTGACTTTC
.	TRBD1	TRBV6-4	14	TRBJ2-7	CASSVADREDEQYF	TGTGCCAGCAGTGTCGCGGACAGGGAGGACGAGCAGTACTTC
once	TRBD2	TRBV5-4	16	TRBJ2-3	CASSVGLAGGWDTQYF	TGTGCCAGCAGCGTAGGACTAGCGGGAGGGTGGGATACGCAGTATTTT
.	.	TRBV18	13	TRBJ1-5	CASSLQGNQPQHF	TGTGCCAGCTCACTTCAGGGAAATCAGCCCCAGCATTTT
.	.	TRBV28	13	TRBJ1-1	CASRPGMTTEAFF	TGTGCCAGCAGACCCGGGATGACCACTGAAGCTTTCTTT
.	.	TRBV5-1	15	TRBJ2-7	CASRPKTVDTGEQYF	TGCGCCAGCAGACCTAAAACAGTCGACACTGGCGAGCAGTACTTC
.	.	TRBV27	11	TRBJ2-2	CASRAWGELFF	TGTGCCAGCAGGGCTTGGGGGGAGCTGTTTTTT
.	TRBD2	TRBV9	16	TRBJ2-1	CASSPGGVAAYNEQFF	TGTGCCAGCAGCCCGGGGGGGGTAGCGGCTTACAATGAGCAGTTCTTC
.	TRBD2	TRBV28	15	TRBJ2-3	CASSTPAGVTDTQYF	TGTGCCAGCAGTACCCCAGCGGGGGTAACAGATACGCAGTATTTT
.	.	TRBV7-9	14	TRBJ1-2	CASSALQGNYGYTF	TGTGCCAGCAGCGCTTTACAGGGAAACTATGGCTACACCTTC
.	TRBD1	TRBV5-1	16	TRBJ2-1	CASSTTGASSYNEQFF	TGCGCCAGCAGTACGACAGGGGCTAGCTCCTACAATGAGCAGTTCTTC
.	.	TRBV7-2	13	TRBJ1-2	CASSLHRDYGYTF	TGTGCCAGCAGCTTACACAGGGACTATGGCTACACCTTC
.	.	TRBV30	12	TRBJ1-4	CAWSEIREKLFF	TGTGCCTGGAGTGAAATACGGGAAAAACTGTTTTTT
.	TRBD1	TRBV2	12	TRBJ2-7	CASTGQGYEQYF	TGTGCCAGCACCGGACAGGGGTACGAGCAGTACTTC
.	.	TRBV2	13	TRBJ2-7	CASFIGTDYEQYF	TGTGCCAGCTTTATCGGGACTGACTACGAGCAGTACTTC
.	.	TRBV7-9	16	TRBJ1-1	CASSLDGLGGNLIAFF	TGTGCCAGCAGCTTAGACGGTCTTGGAGGGAACTTGATTGCTTTCTTT
.	.	TRBV5-5	18	TRBJ2-3	CASSLRPGGTVLTDTQYF	TGTGCCAGCAGCTTGCGCCCTGGCGGCACCGTACTCACAGATACGCAGTATTTT
few	TRBD1	TRBV7-8	14	TRBJ1-5	CASSFSGGYQPQHF	TGTGCCAGCAGCTTTTCAGGGGGTTATCAGCCCCAGCATTTT
.	.	TRBV5-5	14	TRBJ1-2	CASSSGQGTRGYTF	TGTGCCAGCAGCTCCGGCCAGGGTACGAGAGGCTACACCTTC
few	TRBD1	TRBV7-9	16	TRBJ2-1	CASSLGTGAHDNGQFF	TGTGCCAGCAGCCTTGGGACAGGGGCGCACGACAATGGGCAGTTCTTC